This entry describes one TCR beta chain. This sample stems from a study of preoperative IRX-2 immunotherapy in early breast cancer. The protocol was immunoSEQ multiplex PCR, while the TCRdb copy is restricted to in-frame clones and leaves out a portion. This sample has roughly 43,000 clones, with approximately 94% found just once. Germline CDR1 SQVTM, CDR2 ANQGSEA. CDR3 length: 14 amino acids. Germline trimming cut 7 bases from V and 3 bases from J; bases unmatched to any gene: 8. The treatment was: preoperative locoregional IRX-2 cytokine immunotherapy. The source is a human donor with breast cancer. The source was tumor tissue, collected after IRX-2 immunotherapy. This chain connects TRBV29-1 to TRBJ2-3; TRBD2 matches 9 bases. The CDR3 region is CSAFLAGATDTQYF. The CDR3 bases are TGCAGCGCTTTCTTAGCGGGAGCAACAGATACGCAGTATTTT.